This T cell receptor beta chain appears in the sequencing data of a study of human T cells and chemical hapten exposure. Across the study: TCR yields differed between samples (mainly from small differences in pooled library volume). Study observations and caveats: Among TCRs, those above 1 in 1000 frequency were unaffected by DPC sensitization.

In the case of this clonotype: The antigen is unknown.

Authors' data handling: Samples ranged from roughly 23,224 to 690,600 TCRs, with a median of approximately 90,000. Each CDR3 protein gets one entry after TCRdb re-called the RACE reads with MiXCR. TCRdb's processing, not the authors' own work, is the source of the V and J calls. The sample yields approximately 81,000 distinct CDR3 sequences, over 7% seen once. The time point is: healthy volunteer bleed at 6 weeks. The study extracted total RNA from unfractionated whole blood. Deletions cut 2 bases from V and 9 bases from J, with 8 bases between. The CDR3 length is 13 residues. The chain has TRBV12-3 or TRBV12-4 and TRBJ1-6, with D unclear. The clonotype comes from a male donor in good health. Some clones in this sample may be carry-over from other donors' samples. The sequenced sample consisted of whole blood. The CDR3, as DNA: TGTGCCAGCAGTTTAAACTTAGGTTCACCCCTCCACTTT. Its translation: CASSLNLGSPLHF.